This T cell receptor beta chain was identified in a study of graft-versus-host responses after intestinal transplantation. About the study: Isolated intestinal, liver-intestinal, or multivisceral transplants were what recipients had. Each patient got anti-thymocyte globulin induction, then tacrolimus and steroids for two to four years. The study, taken as a whole, reports: Investigators detected GvH clones in recipient marrow, with some emerging earlier in ileum or blood.

The data were produced by immunoSEQ multiplex PCR, yet TCRdb's version contains in-frame clones alone and is incomplete. This table has roughly 5,200 clones, about 33% appearing once. The authors plated approximately 200,000 CFSE-labeled responder cells with approximately 200,000 irradiated, violet-dye-labeled stimulator cells. Upon completion of the reaction, proliferating CFSE-low responders, both CD3+CD4+ and CD3+CD8+, were sorted. This clonotype was sampled from a human patient who received an intestinal transplant. This sample comprised alloreactive CD8+ T cells from a mixed lymphocyte reaction culture, obtained before intestinal transplant. The subset: CFSE-low proliferating T cells sorted from roughly six-day pre-transplant mixed lymphocyte reaction (GvH or HvG direction).

CDR3 sequence reads: CASGDRGYEQFF. CDR3 DNA sequence: TGTGCCAGCGGGGACAGGGGGTATGAGCAGTTCTTC. The rearrangement links TRBV27 to TRBJ2-1; 11 nucleotides match TRBD1. This CDR3 spans 12 amino acids. Trimming at V came to 8 bases and at J to 8 bases, leaving 2 bases not matched to a gene. From germline, CDR1 is MNHEY and CDR2 SMNVEV (reference sequence).